This T cell receptor (beta chain) was profiled in a study of T cell repertoires in cytomegalovirus infection. This clonotype was seen at least ten times. TCRdb redid the calling of the reads with MiXCR, one entry per CDR3 protein. Seen here are fewer than 200,000 distinct CDR3 sequences, roughly 19% observed once, and the top ten hold less than 3.5%. This receptor was taken from a human donor in good health (CMV status not recorded). Some clones in this sample may be carry-over from other donors' samples. Sequencing input: PBMCs.

In nucleotides, the CDR3 is TGTGCCAGCAGGACGGGTGGCGGGGAGCTGTTTTTT. It encodes CASRTGGGELFF. The chain recombines TRBV28 with TRBJ2-2; D remains ambiguous. Trimming took off 6 bases at V and 7 bases at J, with 9 bases between the two ends. The CDR3 runs 12 residues. CDR1 is MDHEN, CDR2 SYDVKM, per germline.